Many counts were recorded for the clone carrying this T cell receptor (beta chain). Its antigen is currently unknown. The data belong to a study of molecular identifiers for immune sequencing clone quantification. General study results and limits: Sizes of clones that are highly expanded could be underestimated (if identical TCR molecules share a barcode). Among effectors, clones above 20 RNA copies held over 97% of molecules; among naive cells, under 1%.

TCRdb processed the PCR reads anew with MiXCR; each CDR3 protein has one entry. The data show tens of thousands of distinct CDR3 sequences, 18% seen once. The CDR3 extends over 15 amino acids. CDR1 is MGHDK and CDR2 is SYGVNS in the germline V gene. V was shortened by 2 bases and J by 5 bases, with 15 bases between the two germline ends. The chain joins TRBV25-1 to TRBJ2-5; perhaps TRBD1 as D (6 bases). The source material was naive CD8+ T cells from blood, with Jurkat cell RNA spiked in. Sample subset: FACS-sorted CD8+CD4-CCR7+CD45RA+ naive T cells. The sequence was collected from a human donor in good health. Some libraries in this study had Jurkat cell RNA spiked in. The CDR3 DNA reads TGTGCCAGCAGTGAAATCAGGGGCGTTGGGGAGACCCAGTACTTC. This gives the protein CASSEIRGVGETQYF.